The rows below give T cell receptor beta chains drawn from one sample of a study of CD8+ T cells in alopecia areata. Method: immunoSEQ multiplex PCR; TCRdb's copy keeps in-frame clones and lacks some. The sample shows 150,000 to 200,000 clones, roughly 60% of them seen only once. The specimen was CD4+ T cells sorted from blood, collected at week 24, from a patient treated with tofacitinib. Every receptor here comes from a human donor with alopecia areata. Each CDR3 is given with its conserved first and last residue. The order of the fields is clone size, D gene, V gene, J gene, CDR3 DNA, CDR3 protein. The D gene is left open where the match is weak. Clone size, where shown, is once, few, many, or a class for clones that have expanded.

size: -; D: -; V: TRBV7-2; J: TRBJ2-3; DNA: TGTGCCAGCAGCTCGACGCTCCGGACGGCAGATACGCAGTATTTT; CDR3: CASSSTLRTADTQYF
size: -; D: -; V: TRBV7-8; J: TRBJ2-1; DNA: TGTGCCAGCAGCTTAGAATTAGCTTCCTACAATGAGCAGTTCTTC; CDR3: CASSLELASYNEQFF
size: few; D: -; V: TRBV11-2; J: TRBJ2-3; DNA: TGTGCCAGCCTGACGGGGAATACAGATACGCAGTATTTT; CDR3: CASLTGNTDTQYF
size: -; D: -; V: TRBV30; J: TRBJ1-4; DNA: TGTGCCTGGACCCAGAACAGGGCCCCTACTGAAAAACTGTTTTTT; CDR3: CAWTQNRAPTEKLFF
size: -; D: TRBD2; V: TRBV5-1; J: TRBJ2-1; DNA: TGCGCCAGCAGCTCGACTAGCGGGAGTTACAATGAGCAGTTCTTC; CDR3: CASSSTSGSYNEQFF
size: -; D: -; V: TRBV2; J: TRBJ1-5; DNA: TGTGCCAGCAGTTCGGGAAGACATAGCAATCAGCCCCAGCATTTT; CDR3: CASSSGRHSNQPQHF
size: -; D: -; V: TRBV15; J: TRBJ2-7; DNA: TGTGCCACCAGCAGAGACCCAAGCCCCTACGAGCAGTACTTC; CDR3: CATSRDPSPYEQYF
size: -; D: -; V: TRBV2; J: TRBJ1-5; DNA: TGTGCCAGCAGTGAAAAGGTTGGGTGGAATCAGCCCCAGCATTTT; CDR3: CASSEKVGWNQPQHF
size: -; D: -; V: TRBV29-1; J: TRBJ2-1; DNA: TGCAGCGCGGGGTGGGGGAGCTCCTACAATGAGCAGTTCTTC; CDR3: CSAGWGSSYNEQFF
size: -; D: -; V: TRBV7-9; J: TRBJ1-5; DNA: TGTGCCAGCAGCTTAGGTGCTGGACAGCCCCAGCATTTT; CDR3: CASSLGAGQPQHF
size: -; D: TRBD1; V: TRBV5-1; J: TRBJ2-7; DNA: TGCGCCAGCAGCACCGCAGGGACAGCTTCGAACGAGCAGTACTTC; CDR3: CASSTAGTASNEQYF
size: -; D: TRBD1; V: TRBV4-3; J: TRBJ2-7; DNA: TGCGCCAGCAGCCAAGACTTCGGGACAGGCACCTACGAGCAGTACTTC; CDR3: CASSQDFGTGTYEQYF
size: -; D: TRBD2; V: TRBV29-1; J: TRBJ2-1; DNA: TGCAGCGTTCAATTGGCAACACCGGGACTAGCATACAATGAGCAGTTCTTC; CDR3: CSVQLATPGLAYNEQFF
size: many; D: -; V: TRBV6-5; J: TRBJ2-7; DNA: TGTGCCAGCAGACCTCCCGGACAAGCCTACGAGCAGTACTTC; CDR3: CASRPPGQAYEQYF
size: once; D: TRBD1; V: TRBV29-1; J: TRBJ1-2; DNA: TGCAGCGTGCGACAGGGTGGGCTCTATGGCTACACCTTC; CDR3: CSVRQGGLYGYTF
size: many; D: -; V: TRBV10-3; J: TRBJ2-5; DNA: TGTGCCATCAGTCTGACACTGCAAGAGACCCAGTACTTC; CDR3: CAISLTLQETQYF
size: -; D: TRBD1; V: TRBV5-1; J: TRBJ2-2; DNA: TGCGCCAGCAGCACCAGGGGGACAGCCGACACCGGGGAGCTGTTTTTT; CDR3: CASSTRGTADTGELFF
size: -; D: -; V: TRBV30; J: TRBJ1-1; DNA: TGTGCCTGGAGGCCTGCGGACAGCCCCCAGGCTGGAGCTTTCTTT; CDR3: CAWRPADSPQAGAFF
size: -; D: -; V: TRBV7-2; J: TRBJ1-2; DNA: TGTGCCAGCAGCGCCCGACGGACGGAAACTAACTATGGCTACACCTTC; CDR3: CASSARRTETNYGYTF
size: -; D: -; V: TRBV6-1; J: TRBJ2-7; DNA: TGTGCCAGCAGTGAAATGTGGGGGCCGTACGAGCAGTACTTC; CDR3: CASSEMWGPYEQYF
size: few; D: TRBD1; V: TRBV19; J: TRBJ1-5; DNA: TGTGCCAGTAGGACCACAGGGGAAGGTCAGCCCCAGCATTTT; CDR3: CASRTTGEGQPQHF
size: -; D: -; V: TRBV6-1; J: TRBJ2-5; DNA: TGTGCCAGCAGTGTAGAGACCCAGTACTTC; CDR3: CASSVETQYF
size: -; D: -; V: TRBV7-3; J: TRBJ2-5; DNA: TGTGCCAGCAGCCCACAGGGGAGGGAGACCCAGTACTTC; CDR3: CASSPQGRETQYF
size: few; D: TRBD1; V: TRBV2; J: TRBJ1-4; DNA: TGTGCCAGCAGGATGACAGGGGGGGTACTTGTAGCTAATGAAAAACTGTTTTTT; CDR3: CASRMTGGVLVANEKLFF
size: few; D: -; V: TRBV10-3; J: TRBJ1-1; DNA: TGTGCCATCAGTGAGCGGGGCCTCCCTGGGCGGACTGAAGCTTTCTTT; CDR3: CAISERGLPGRTEAFF
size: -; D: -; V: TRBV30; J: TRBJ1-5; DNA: TGTGCCTGGAGTTCAGGGAATAGCAATCAGCCCCAGCATTTT; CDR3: CAWSSGNSNQPQHF
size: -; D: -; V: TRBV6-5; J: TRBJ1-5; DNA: TGTGCCAGCAGGCCGACAGTATATAGCAATCAGCCCCAGCATTTT; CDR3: CASRPTVYSNQPQHF
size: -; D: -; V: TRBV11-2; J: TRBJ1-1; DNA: TGTGCCAGCAGCCGAGACCGCTTAGGGGATGCTTTCTTT; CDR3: CASSRDRLGDAFF
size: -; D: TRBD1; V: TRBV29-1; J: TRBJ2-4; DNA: TGCAGCGCCGGACAGGGTTTAAACATTCAGTACTTC; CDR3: CSAGQGLNIQYF
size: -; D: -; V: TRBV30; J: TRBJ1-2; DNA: TGTGCCTGGAGTGGGGAGAATAAGTACTATGGCTACACCTTC; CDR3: CAWSGENKYYGYTF
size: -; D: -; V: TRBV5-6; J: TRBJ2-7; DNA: TGTGCCAGCAGCTTGTCTAGGGGTGGATCCGAGCAGTACTTC; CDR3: CASSLSRGGSEQYF
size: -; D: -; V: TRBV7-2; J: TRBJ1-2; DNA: TGTGCCAGCAGCTTAACGACTTTGTTGGGGGTGAACTATGGCTACACCTTC; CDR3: CASSLTTLLGVNYGYTF
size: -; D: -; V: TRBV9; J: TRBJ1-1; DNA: TGTGCCAGCAGCGTAGCGGCGAACACTGAAGCTTTCTTT; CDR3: CASSVAANTEAFF
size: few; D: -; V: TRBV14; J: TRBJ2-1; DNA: TGTGCCAGCAGCCCGAGCAGGTCCCATCCTGGGGATTACTACAATGAGCAGTTCTTC; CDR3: CASSPSRSHPGDYYNEQFF
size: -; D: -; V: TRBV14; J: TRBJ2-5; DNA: TGTGCCAGCAGCCAAGGGCAACTGGAGACCCAGTACTTC; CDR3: CASSQGQLETQYF
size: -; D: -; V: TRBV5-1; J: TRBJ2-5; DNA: TGCGCCAGCAGCTTTCACTCGAGCGAGACCCAGTACTTC; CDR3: CASSFHSSETQYF
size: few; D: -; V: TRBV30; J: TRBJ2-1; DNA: TGTGCCTGGAGTGAAACCTTCAATGAGCAGTTCTTC; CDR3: CAWSETFNEQFF
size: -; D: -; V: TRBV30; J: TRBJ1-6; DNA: TGTGGAACACTCAAGGATAATTCACCCCTCCACTTT; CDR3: CGTLKDNSPLHF
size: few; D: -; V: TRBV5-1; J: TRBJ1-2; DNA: TGCGCCAGCAGCTATGAGACCCTTGATAACTATGGCTACACCTTC; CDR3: CASSYETLDNYGYTF
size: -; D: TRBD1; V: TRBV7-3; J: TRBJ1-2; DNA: TGTGCCAGCAGCCCGGGACAGGGGCGCTATGGCTACACCTTC; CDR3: CASSPGQGRYGYTF
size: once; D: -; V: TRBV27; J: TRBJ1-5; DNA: TGTGCCAGCATGGGACCCGGGGGAAGCAATCAGCCCCAGCATTTT; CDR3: CASMGPGGSNQPQHF
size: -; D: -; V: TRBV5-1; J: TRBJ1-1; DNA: TGCGCCAGCAGCTTGCAAGGACTCAAGAACACTGAAGCTTTCTTT; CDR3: CASSLQGLKNTEAFF
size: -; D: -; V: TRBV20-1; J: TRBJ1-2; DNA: TGCAGTGCTAGGGCAGGGGAAGGCTACACCTTC; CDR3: CSARAGEGYTF
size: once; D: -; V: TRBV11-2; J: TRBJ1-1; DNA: TGTGCCAGCAGCTACCGGGGGGCCATGAACACTGAAGCTTTCTTT; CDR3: CASSYRGAMNTEAFF
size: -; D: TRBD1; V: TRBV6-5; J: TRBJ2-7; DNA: TGTGCCAGCAGTTCGACAGGGGGGTCCTACGAGCAGTACTTC; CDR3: CASSSTGGSYEQYF
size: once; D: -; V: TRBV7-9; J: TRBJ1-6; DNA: TGTGCCAGCAGCTTAGATGGGATATTTGGGAATTCACCCCTCCACTTT; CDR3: CASSLDGIFGNSPLHF
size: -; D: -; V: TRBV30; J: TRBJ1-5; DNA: TGTGCCTGGAGTTCCCAGGACAATCAGCCCCAGCATTTT; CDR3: CAWSSQDNQPQHF
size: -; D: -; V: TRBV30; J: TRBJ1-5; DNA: TGTGCCTGGAGCCTCCGTAGCAATCAGCCCCAGCATTTT; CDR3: CAWSLRSNQPQHF
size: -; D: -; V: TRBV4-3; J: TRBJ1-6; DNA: TGCGCCAGCAGCCAAGATGCGGACTATAATTCACCCCTCCACTTT; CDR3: CASSQDADYNSPLHF